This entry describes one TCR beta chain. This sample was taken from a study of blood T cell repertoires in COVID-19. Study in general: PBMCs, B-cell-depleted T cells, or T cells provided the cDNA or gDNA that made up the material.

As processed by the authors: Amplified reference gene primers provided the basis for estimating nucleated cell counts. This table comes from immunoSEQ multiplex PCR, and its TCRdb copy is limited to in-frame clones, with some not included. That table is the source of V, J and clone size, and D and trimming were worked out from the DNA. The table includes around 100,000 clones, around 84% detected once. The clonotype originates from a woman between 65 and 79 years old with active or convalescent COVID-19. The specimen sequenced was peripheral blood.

The DNA of the CDR3 is TGTGCCAGCTCTCCTCAAACATCGGGGTATCCCGGGGAGCTGTTTTTT. This sequence encodes CASSPQTSGYPGELFF. The chain joins TRBV18 to TRBJ2-2, with D possibly being TRBD2 (5 bases). This CDR3 region has 16 residues. Germline values: CDR1 KGHSH, CDR2 LQKENI. V lost 6 bases and J lost 6, with 20 bases in between.